These 2 T cell receptor beta chains came from one sample sequenced in a study of graft-versus-host responses after intestinal transplantation. No antigens are known for them. TCRdb's table, derived via immunoSEQ multiplex PCR, lists solely in-frame clones and lacks some. The profile shows tens of thousands of clones, around 95% of them singletons. The sample was unstimulated CD8+ T cells sorted from spleen or lymph node cells, taken before transplant. The receptor source for this set is a human donor who was the organ donor for an intestinal transplant.

The chain uses TRBV5-1 and TRBJ1-1; TRBD1 is a possible D gene (5 bases). CDR3 size: 12 residues. The germline gives CDR1 SGHRS, CDR2 YFSETQ. V shed 6 bases and J shed 6 bases, with 12 bases lying between them. This CDR3 reads CASNGDPPEAFF. For the CDR3, the DNA is TGCGCCAGCAATGGGGACCCGCCTGAAGCTTTCTTT.

The chain couples TRBV4-1 to TRBJ1-2; D gene unclear. This CDR3 is 14 amino acids long. V was trimmed by 4 bases and J by 1 base, leaving 10 bases between them. The germline CDR1 and CDR2 sequences are MGHRA and YSYEKL. CDR3 nucleotides: TGCGCCAGCAGCCGAAGGACGGTTAACTATGGCTACACCTTC. Translating it yields CASSRRTVNYGYTF.